Following are 27 T cell receptor beta chains from one sample sequenced in a study of identical twins. TCRdb independently ran MiXCR on the 5' RACE reads; one entry per CDR3 protein. The table includes 230,000 or so distinct CDR3 sequences, around 8.3% detected once. These same records also appear under a second study, on yellow fever vaccine responses in identical twins.

The specimen was CD8+ T cells sorted from blood. Every receptor here comes from a woman aged 18-30 years in good health.

The chain is built from TRBV7-9 and TRBJ2-7, with D maybe TRBD2 (6 bases). The germline V gene has CDR1 SEHNR and CDR2 FQNEAQ (reference sequence). The CDR3 spans 14 residues. V was clipped by 3 bases and J by 4 bases, with 13 bases between them. The CDR3 nucleotides are TGTGCCAGCAGCTTCGGCGGGGAGTGGTACGAGCAGTACTTC. Encoded protein: CASSFGGEWYEQYF.

This sequence joins TRBV4-3 and TRBJ2-3; D gene uncertain. This CDR3 has 14 residues. V was cut by 2 bases and J by 6 bases, with 12 bases left in between. Looked up from germline, CDR1 is LGHNA and CDR2 is YSLEER. CDR3 protein: CASSQPRLDDTQYF. The CDR3 DNA follows: TGCGCCAGCAGCCAACCAAGACTCGATGATACGCAGTATTTT.

This clonotype has a count of ten or more. The chain couples TRBV20-1 to TRBJ2-7, with TRBD1 matching 8 bases. This CDR3 comprises 16 residues. The V and J ends lost 0 bases and 6 bases, in that order; junction bases with no gene match: 13. Germline CDR1 reads DFQATT; CDR2 reads SNEGSKA (reference sequence). In DNA, the CDR3 is TGCAGTGCTAGAGATTCTGCAAATAATGACAGGGGCGAGCAGTACTTC. Protein product: CSARDSANNDRGEQYF.

This clonotype was seen at least ten times. The chain is built from TRBV4-3 and TRBJ2-1; 7 bases are shared with TRBD2. V trimming: 0 bases; J trimming: 6 bases; junction bases outside the gene matches: 8. Germline V gene data show CDR1 as LGHNA and CDR2 as YSLEER. The CDR3 runs to 16 residues. The CDR3 DNA reads as TGCGCCAGCAGCCAAGACCCAGGGAGGGCTGGCAATGAGCAGTTCTTC. Translating it yields CASSQDPGRAGNEQFF.

This clonotype was counted ten times or more. This chain joins TRBV6-5 and TRBJ2-3; 9 bases fit TRBD2. The CDR3 totals 15 residues. Per the germline V gene, CDR1 is MNHEY and CDR2 is SVGAGI. V trimming: 3 bases; J trimming: 4 bases; junction bases outside the gene matches: 5. The DNA for the CDR3 is TGTGCCAGCAGTTATTGGCGGGAGGGGTCAGATACGCAGTATTTT. Its translation: CASSYWREGSDTQYF.

A few counts support this clonotype. The chain joins TRBV6-1 to TRBJ2-2, with TRBD1 matching over 11 bases. CDR1 and CDR2 (germline): MNHNS, SASEGT. J gave up 2 bases and V 8 bases, and 10 bases lay outside the gene matches. The CDR3 is made up of 17 amino acids. The CDR3 bases are TGTGCCAGCTCGGCCCTCGGGACAGGGGGTAACACCGGGGAGCTGTTTTTT. Its protein product is CASSALGTGGNTGELFF.

This clonotype has a count of ten or more. This sequence joins TRBV6-5 and TRBJ2-7, with TRBD1 matching over 10 bases. The junction had 3 bases not matched to a gene; V was cut back by 2 bases and J by 2 bases. CDR1 is MNHEY and CDR2 is SVGAGI in the germline V gene. CDR3 length: 15 amino acids. CDR3 sequence (DNA): TGTGCCAGCAGTTACGGGGACAGGGGTGCCTACGAGCAGTACTTC. Translated: CASSYGDRGAYEQYF.

The chain uses TRBV4-1 and TRBJ2-7; 7 bases map to TRBD1. CDR1 is MGHRA, CDR2 YSYEKL, per germline. J gave up 3 bases and V 0 bases, and 5 bases lay outside the gene matches. This CDR3 spans 15 amino acids. The CDR3 coding sequence is TGCGCCAGCAGCCAAGACCCAGGGGGATACTACGAGCAGTACTTC. Translating it yields CASSQDPGGYYEQYF.

This clonotype occurred a few times. This chain connects TRBV5-6 to TRBJ2-1; 10 positions match TRBD2. V shed 6 bases, J shed 4 bases, and the junction held 10 bases outside the gene matches. This CDR3 has 16 amino acids. The germline gives CDR1 SGHDT, CDR2 YYEEEE. Here the CDR3 DNA reads TGTGCCAGCACACCCCCCGGACTAGCGGCTTACAATGAGCAGTTCTTC. Translating it yields CASTPPGLAAYNEQFF.

This clonotype came up once. This sequence joins TRBV6-2 or TRBV6-3 and TRBJ2-1; no reliable D call. With 6 bases removed from V and 6 bases from J, the gap between germline ends came to 12 bases. This CDR3 is built from 13 residues. From germline, CDR1 is MNHEY and CDR2 SVGEGT. The CDR3, as DNA: TGTGCCAGCAGAAGGCTAGACGGCAATGAGCAGTTCTTC. Amino acids: CASRRLDGNEQFF.

The gene calls are TRBV9 and TRBJ2-1, with TRBD1 matching over 8 bases. CDR3 length: 16 amino acids. The V and J ends lost 4 bases and 0 bases, in that order; junction bases with no gene match: 6. Germline V gives CDR1 SGDLS, CDR2 YYNGEE. This CDR3 is CASSTSGTGSYNEQFF. In DNA form, the CDR3 reads TGTGCCAGCAGCACCTCCGGGACAGGCTCCTACAATGAGCAGTTCTTC.

This rearrangement joins TRBV5-1 to TRBJ2-7; D tentatively fits TRBD1 or TRBD2 (5 bases each). This CDR3 contains 14 residues. Trimming removed 4 bases at V and 2 bases at J, with 13 bases between. Germline V gene lookup returns CDR1 SGHRS and CDR2 YFSETQ. CDR3 coding DNA: TGCGCCAGCAGCCCGTTTGGGGGACCCTACGAGCAGTACTTC. This translates into CASSPFGGPYEQYF.

This clonotype was observed many times. The chain employs TRBV28 and TRBJ2-3, with TRBD2 matching 8 bases. Germline-derived CDR1 and CDR2 are MDHEN and SYDVKM. CDR3 length equals 15 residues. V dropped 3 bases and J dropped 3; count of bases not matched to a gene: 5. CDR3 sequence: CASSFLAGGTDTQYF. The DNA for the CDR3 is TGTGCCAGCAGTTTCCTGGCGGGAGGAACAGATACGCAGTATTTT.

This clonotype was recorded a few times. The chain employs TRBV27 and TRBJ1-4; D is ambiguous. Germline CDR1 reads MNHEY; CDR2 reads SMNVEV (reference sequence). This CDR3 contains 14 residues. Trimming took off 5 bases at V and 3 bases at J, with 10 bases between the two ends. The CDR3 spells CASSAGSANEKLFF. CDR3 sequence (DNA): TGTGCCAGCAGTGCGGGGTCGGCTAATGAAAAACTGTTTTTT.

This clonotype was found a few times. The chain employs TRBV18 and TRBJ2-3; a weak D match, TRBD2 (5 bases). Germline V gives CDR1 KGHSH, CDR2 LQKENI. Trimming shortened V by 0 bases and J by 2 bases, and 15 bases separated the two germline ends. The CDR3 runs 17 residues. The CDR3 nucleotides read TGTGCCAGCTCACCACCTCCCGAGCGGAGAATCACAGATACGCAGTATTTT. This translates into CASSPPPERRITDTQYF.

The sample holds many counts of this clonotype. The CDR3 protein is CASSAFGQGHEAFF. The CDR3 DNA sequence: TGTGCCAGCAGTGCATTTGGACAGGGTCATGAAGCTTTCTTT. The chain employs TRBV25-1 and TRBJ1-1; TRBD1 aligns across 8 bases. CDR1 and CDR2 from the germline V gene are MGHDK and SYGVNS. The V segment lost 4 bases and the J segment 7 bases; nucleotides outside the gene matches: 8. This CDR3 region has 14 residues.

J is TRBJ2-1 and V is TRBV27; D is undetermined. The CDR3 consists of 14 residues. Germline values: CDR1 MNHEY, CDR2 SMNVEV (reference sequence). The V end lost 2 bases, the J end lost 0 bases, and 5 bases lay between the germline ends. The CDR3 loop reads CASSLIDSYNEQFF. The DNA for the CDR3 is TGTGCCAGCAGTTTAATAGACTCCTACAATGAGCAGTTCTTC.

This clonotype was found many times. The chain recombines TRBV4-1 with TRBJ2-1, with 10 bases identical to TRBD1. Per germline, CDR1 MGHRA and CDR2 YSYEKL. V lost 5 bases, J lost 4 bases, and 5 bases stayed unmatched. This CDR3 has 15 residues. CDR3 DNA: TGCGCCAGCAGCGCCGACAGGGGGCTGTACAATGAGCAGTTCTTC. Its protein is CASSADRGLYNEQFF.

This clonotype was counted at least ten times. The V call is TRBV3-1, the J call TRBJ2-7, with 7 bases aligning to TRBD1. The trim removed 5 bases at V and 4 bases at J, leaving 11 bases unmatched. The CDR3 runs to 15 residues. Per germline, CDR1 LGHDT and CDR2 YNNKEL (reference sequence). In nucleotides, the CDR3 is TGTGCCAGCAGCTCAGCCGGGACAGAGACGTACGAGCAGTACTTC. It yields the protein CASSSAGTETYEQYF.

This clonotype was seen many times. The V call is TRBV29-1, the J call TRBJ2-2, with unresolved D. V shed 6 bases and J shed 2 bases, with 10 bases lying between them. CDR1 SQVTM and CDR2 ANQGSEA come from the germline V gene. The length of the CDR3 is 13 residues. CDR3 nucleotides: TGCAGCGTCGGAGACGAAAACACCGGGGAGCTGTTTTTT. Translated: CSVGDENTGELFF.

V is TRBV7-9 and J is TRBJ2-1; D is perhaps TRBD2 (6 bases). CDR3 length: 14 amino acids. Germline-derived CDR1 and CDR2 are SEHNR and FQNEAQ (reference sequence). V dropped 5 bases and J dropped 8 bases, with 16 bases sitting between them. The CDR3 loop is CASSPRAGFDEQFF. Here the CDR3 DNA reads TGTGCCAGCAGCCCACGGGCGGGGTTTGATGAGCAGTTCTTC.

CDR3 coding DNA: TGTGCCAGCAGCCAAGATAAGGGACAGGTTTTGTCTGGGGCCAACGTCCTGACTTTC. Translating gives CASSQDKGQVLSGANVLTF. The rearrangement uses TRBV3-1 and TRBJ2-6; 8 bases map to TRBD1. CDR1 and CDR2 from the germline V gene are LGHDT and YNNKEL (reference sequence). The J segment lost 1 base and the V segment lost 0 bases, leaving 8 bases of the junction unmatched. The CDR3 is made up of 19 amino acids.

The chain combines TRBV11-2 with TRBJ2-3, with D perhaps assigned TRBD1 or TRBD2 (5 bases each). Between the trimmed V and J ends, which lost 0 bases and 3 bases, there was a span of 10 bases. This CDR3 has 15 amino acids. CDR1 SGHAT and CDR2 FQNNGV come from the germline V gene. CDR3 sequence: CASSLEGTSTDTQYF. As DNA, the CDR3 is TGTGCCAGCAGCTTAGAAGGGACCTCTACAGATACGCAGTATTTT.

This sequence joins TRBV6-6 and TRBJ1-6; D is unclear. The CDR3 has 13 amino acids. Between the trimmed V and J ends, which lost 2 bases and 17 bases, there was a span of 16 bases. Germline V gene sequence: CDR1 MNHNY, CDR2 SVGAGI (reference sequence). The CDR3 sequence: CASSYAAGESFHF. For the CDR3, the DNA is TGTGCCAGCAGTTACGCGGCCGGGGAATCCTTCCACTTT.

This clonotype came up a few times. For the CDR3, the DNA is TGTGCCAGCAGGGGGACAGGGGACAATGAGCAGTTCTTC. It yields the protein CASRGTGDNEQFF. This chain joins TRBV27 and TRBJ2-1; TRBD1 matches 10 bases. V trimming: 6 bases; J trimming: 5 bases; junction bases outside the gene matches: 1. Germline V CDR1 and CDR2: MNHEY, SMNVEV (reference sequence). The length of the CDR3 is 13 residues.

This clonotype has only a few counts. V is TRBV6-2 or TRBV6-3 and J is TRBJ2-1; 9 bases line up with TRBD2. Germline assignment: CDR1 MNHEY and CDR2 SVGEGT. The CDR3 is 22 amino acids. With V trimmed by 3 bases and J by 1 base, 22 bases remained unmatched. Here the CDR3 reads CASSYPSGIPATISGSYNEQFF. CDR3 sequence (DNA): TGTGCCAGCAGTTATCCTAGCGGGATTCCGGCGACTATTTCAGGTTCCTACAATGAGCAGTTCTTC.

This clonotype was seen only a few times. Germline is not matched at one junction end, which may reflect a read error. V and J are TRBV20-1 and TRBJ2-2; D ambiguous. This CDR3 is 17 amino acids long. CDR1 and CDR2 (germline): DFQATT, SNEGSKA (reference sequence). The CDR3 protein is CCARDAVGQANTGELFF. The DNA of the CDR3 is TGCTGTGCTAGAGATGCGGTCGGGCAGGCAAACACCGGGGAGCTGTTTTTT.